This record looks at one T cell receptor beta chain sequence and its context. The antigen is unknown. The sample belongs to a study of CD8+ T cells in alopecia areata. Study background: Tofacitinib was given for 6 to 18 months, then stopped for 6 months.

General study points: Scalp samples also yield sequences from resident alphabeta T cells of normal skin.

RNA was extracted and reverse transcribed into cDNA as the sequencing template. Sequenced by immunoSEQ multiplex PCR; TCRdb stores in-frame clones only, minus some. The data hold about 150,000 clones, with around 60% observed a single time. The V and J ends lost 1 base and 1 base, in that order; junction bases with no gene match: 3. CDR3 length: 16 residues. CDR1 is SGHAT and CDR2 is FQNNGV in the germline V gene. V and J are TRBV11-2 and TRBJ2-5; 10 bases are shared with TRBD2. The sample in question was CD4+ T cells sorted from blood, obtained at week 0. The origin of this receptor is a human donor with alopecia areata. The CDR3 reads CASSLVASGGQETQYF. In DNA, the CDR3 is TGTGCCAGCAGCTTAGTGGCTAGCGGGGGCCAAGAGACCCAGTACTTC.